The 28 T cell receptor beta chains given below trace back to one sample, sequenced in a study of early T cells in non-severe SARS-CoV-2 infection (dated by TCRdb to about 2021). Library preparation used 5' RACE. The instrument given in TCRdb is NextSeq 500. Starting from the raw public reads, TCRdb applied fastp trimming at Q25, assembled clones with MiXCR and retained in-frame beta chains. One record per CDR3 amino acid sequence lists the most common genes and DNA. This sample gives about 55,000 distinct CDR3 sequences in total; around 6.6% of them show up just once. In total, the top ten clones hold more than 5% of the sample. The sequenced sample was whole blood, obtained at baseline. The receptors were gathered from an adult who was a healthcare worker with PCR-confirmed SARS-CoV-2 infection or an uninfected control (not recorded which).

This clonotype has just a few counts. The chain has TRBV6-1 and TRBJ2-7; no clear D gene. The V and J ends lost 4 bases and 4 bases respectively, with 17 bases between them. This CDR3 comprises 15 residues. Germline V gene sequence: CDR1 MNHNS, CDR2 SASEGT. Here the CDR3 DNA reads TGTGCCAGCAGTGCACCGCGTGGCAGCCCTTACGAGCAGTACTTC. Translated, it gives CASSAPRGSPYEQYF.

The table lists this clonotype with a few counts. This rearrangement joins TRBV7-2 to TRBJ1-6; tentatively, D is TRBD1 (6 bases). Trimming took off 1 base at V and 2 bases at J, with 18 bases between the two ends. The CDR3 runs to 19 residues. Germline V gives CDR1 SGHTA, CDR2 FQGNSA. The CDR3 region is CASSLGLGAAGPYNSPLHF. CDR3 sequence (DNA): TGTGCCAGCAGCTTAGGGTTGGGGGCCGCTGGGCCCTATAATTCACCCCTCCACTTT.

The rearrangement joins TRBV4-2 to TRBJ2-3; the match to TRBD2 covers 10 bases. J was trimmed by 1 base and V by 0 bases; bases with no gene match: 4. In germline, CDR1 is LGHNA, CDR2 YNFKEQ. The CDR3 loop spans 17 amino acids. CDR3 coding DNA: TGTGCCAGCAGCCAAGATTACCTAGCGGGGGGCACAGATACGCAGTATTTT. It translates to CASSQDYLAGGTDTQYF.

As regards this clonotype: This may be a read error, as it is one base from a much larger clone. The V and J genes are TRBV5-5 and TRBJ1-2; D ambiguous. In germline, CDR1 is SGHKS, CDR2 YYEKEE (reference sequence). The CDR3 length is 11 residues. The DNA for the CDR3 is TGTGCCAGCAGCACATCCTATGGCCACACCTTC. This gives the protein CASSTSYGHTF.

This clonotype was counted at least ten times. This CDR3 is CASRLAGRSSYEQYF. DNA for the CDR3: TGTGCCAGCAGGCTCGCTGGGAGATCCTCCTACGAGCAGTACTTC. The gene calls are TRBV12-3 or TRBV12-4 and TRBJ2-7; maybe TRBD2 (5 bases). The CDR3 contains 15 residues. The V end lost 6 bases, the J end lost 0 bases, and 15 bases lay between the germline ends.

This clonotype occurred a few times. The CDR3 DNA is TGCGCCAGCAGCCAAGACCCAGCGGGGGAATTTAATTCACCCCTCCACTTT. Amino acid sequence: CASSQDPAGEFNSPLHF. The chain recombines TRBV4-3 with TRBJ1-6, with D possibly being TRBD1 (5 bases). The V end lost 0 bases, the J end lost 6 bases, and 15 bases lay between the germline ends. Per germline, CDR1 LGHNA and CDR2 YSLEER. The CDR3 has 17 residues.

This clonotype has ten or more counts. The chain joins TRBV7-2 to TRBJ2-7, with a weak D call TRBD2 (6 bases). With 0 bases removed from V and 5 bases from J, the gap between germline ends came to 14 bases. The CDR3 has 15 amino acids. Per the germline V gene, CDR1 is SGHTA and CDR2 is FQGNSA. The CDR3 reads CASSLAWQGGDEQYF. In DNA, the CDR3 is TGTGCCAGCAGCTTAGCGTGGCAGGGAGGAGACGAGCAGTACTTC.

This clonotype was seen more than once but under ten times. The V call is TRBV11-1, the J call TRBJ2-7; 9 bases map to TRBD2. The CDR3 consists of 16 residues. Looked up from germline, CDR1 is SGHAT and CDR2 is FQDESV (reference sequence). The V and J ends lost 8 bases and 5 bases, in that order; junction bases with no gene match: 16. DNA for the CDR3: TGTGCCAGCGGTCGGACTGGCGGGGGGGCGCTACACGAGCAGTACTTC. It specifies CASGRTGGGALHEQYF. Looking up the rest from reference TRBV11-1 and TRBJ2-7 gives the full variable domain: EAEVAQSPRYKITEKSQAVAFWCDPISGHATLYWYRQILGQGPELLVQFQDESVVDDSQLPKDRFSAERLKGVDSTLKIQPAELGDSAMYLCASGRTGGGALHEQYFGPGTRLTVT.

At least ten counts were recorded for this clonotype. The rearrangement uses TRBV5-1 and TRBJ2-1; TRBD2 matches 7 bases. V shed 2 bases and J 5 bases; nucleotides not matched to a gene: 13. The CDR3 extends over 17 amino acids. The germline V gene encodes CDR1 SGHRS and CDR2 YFSETQ. The CDR3 sequence: CASSFRGYSSGNNEQFF. CDR3 bases: TGCGCCAGCAGCTTTCGAGGTTATTCTAGCGGTAACAATGAGCAGTTCTTC. The full variable domain, completed using reference TRBV5-1 and TRBJ2-1, is KAGVTQTPRYLIKTRGQQVTLSCSPISGHRSVSWYQQTPGQGLQFLFEYFSETQRNKGNFPGRFSGRQFSNSRSEMNVSTLELGDSALYLCASSFRGYSSGNNEQFFGPGTRLTVL.

This clonotype was detected ten times or more. The chain carries TRBV27 and TRBJ1-1; D unclear. The CDR3 consists of 13 residues. V was shortened by 5 bases and J by 2 bases, with 9 bases between the two germline ends. CDR1 is MNHEY and CDR2 is SMNVEV in the germline V gene (reference sequence). The DNA of the CDR3 is TGTGCCAGCAGTCCAAGATTTAACACTGAAGCTTTCTTT. This gives the protein CASSPRFNTEAFF.

The V and J genes are TRBV7-2 and TRBJ2-1, with TRBD2 as a possible D gene (6 bases). The ends were cut back, 1 base at V and 7 bases at J, with 14 bases in the middle. Germline V gives CDR1 SGHTA, CDR2 FQGNSA. The length of the CDR3 is 15 residues. Written as DNA, the CDR3 is TGTGCCAGCAGCTTAGAAGGGACTTTGTCAAATGAGCAGTTCTTC. It codes for CASSLEGTLSNEQFF.

There are a few counts of this clonotype. This CDR3 reads CASRPGGGDYGYTF. In DNA form, the CDR3 reads TGCGCCAGCAGGCCCGGGGGAGGCGACTATGGCTACACCTTC. V gene TRBV10-2 combines with J gene TRBJ1-2; TRBD1 is a possible D gene (5 bases). Germline-derived CDR1 and CDR2 are WSHSY and SAAADI. V was trimmed by 6 bases and J by 3 bases, leaving 14 bases between them. The CDR3 length is 14 residues.

Ten or more counts support this clonotype. The J gene is TRBJ2-7, the V gene TRBV7-9, with D tentatively TRBD2 (6 bases). The V gene's germline CDR1 is SEHNR and CDR2 FQNEAQ (reference sequence). The CDR3 contains 15 residues. Trimming removed 1 base at V and 4 bases at J, with 14 bases between. CDR3 in DNA: TGTGCCAGCAGCTTAGAAGGGAGGACGGGTTACGAGCAGTACTTC. The encoded protein is CASSLEGRTGYEQYF.

This clonotype was counted between two and nine times. This sequence joins TRBV18 and TRBJ2-3, with D perhaps TRBD2 (6 bases). Germline assignment: CDR1 KGHSH and CDR2 LQKENI. The CDR3 totals 13 residues. Trimming took 4 bases from V and 5 from J, leaving 10 bases between them. CDR3 loop: CASSRGAEDTQYF. The CDR3 DNA reads as TGTGCCAGCTCACGCGGGGCAGAAGATACGCAGTATTTT.

The sample holds a few counts of this clonotype. The V call is TRBV4-2, the J call TRBJ2-7, with unresolved D. Looked up from germline, CDR1 is LGHNA and CDR2 is YNFKEQ. The CDR3 is 15 residues long. Trimming left V 0 bases short and J 3 bases short, with 12 bases between. CDR3 bases: TGTGCCAGCAGCCAAGAACGGAGCTGGGACTACGAGCAGTACTTC. Protein sequence: CASSQERSWDYEQYF.

This clonotype occurred a few times. The V gene is TRBV29-1, the J gene TRBJ1-2; D not certain. The V gene lost 0 bases and the J gene lost 5 bases, with 13 bases spanning the gap. Per the germline V gene, CDR1 is SQVTM and CDR2 is ANQGSEA. The CDR3 extends over 14 amino acids. The CDR3 protein is CSVEDPGRLYGYTF. The DNA of the CDR3 is TGCAGCGTTGAAGACCCGGGGAGACTTTATGGCTACACCTTC.

This clonotype was picked up a small number of times. V and J are TRBV6-2 or TRBV6-3 and TRBJ1-1; D not certain. The CDR3 length is 11 residues. Germline V gives CDR1 MNHEY, CDR2 SVGEGT. V dropped 6 bases and J dropped 7 bases, with 9 bases sitting between them. The CDR3 spells CASRVVVEAFF. The CDR3 DNA reads as TGTGCCAGCAGGGTAGTAGTTGAAGCTTTCTTT.

J is TRBJ2-2 and V is TRBV6-1, with 8 bases matching TRBD2. CDR1 is MNHNS, CDR2 SASEGT, per germline. Unmatched junction bases numbered 11, after V lost 0 bases and J lost 8 bases. The CDR3 contains 17 residues. CDR3 DNA sequence: TGTGCCAGCAGTGAAGCTGTAGGAATTATAGCGGGGGGGGAGCTGTTTTTT. Encoded protein: CASSEAVGIIAGGELFF.

This clonotype showed up many times. J is TRBJ2-5 and V is TRBV12-3 or TRBV12-4; 7 nucleotides match TRBD2. This CDR3 is 14 amino acids long. V shed 1 base and J 3 bases; nucleotides not matched to a gene: 2. CDR3 DNA: TGTGCCAGCAGTTTAGGACTAGCTGAAGAGACCCAGTACTTC. This sequence encodes CASSLGLAEETQYF.

The gene calls are TRBV7-6 and TRBJ2-1; no firm D call. This CDR3 has 15 amino acids. V was cut by 2 bases and J by 5 bases, with 13 bases left in between. CDR1 SGHVS and CDR2 FNYEAQ come from the germline V gene. This chain's CDR3 is CASSLFWDVDNEQFF. In nucleotides, the CDR3 is TGTGCCAGCAGCTTATTTTGGGATGTTGACAATGAGCAGTTCTTC.

The chain employs TRBV15 and TRBJ1-1; D unclear. CDR3 length equals 12 residues. Germline V gene data show CDR1 as LNHNV and CDR2 as YYDKDF (reference sequence). V lost 6 bases, J lost 4 bases, and 9 bases lay in between. The CDR3, as DNA: TGTGCCACCAGTCTCGGGTTCACTGAAGCTTTCTTT. Translation gives CATSLGFTEAFF.

This clonotype was recorded at least ten times. The chain employs TRBV6-4 and TRBJ2-2; 7 positions match TRBD2. The CDR3 loop spans 16 amino acids. V dropped 2 bases and J dropped 6; count of bases not matched to a gene: 9. CDR1 is MRHNA, CDR2 SNTAGT, per germline. CDR3 DNA: TGTGCCAGCAGTGACGGACTAGGGCGAAGGGCCGGGGAGCTGTTTTTT. Protein sequence: CASSDGLGRRAGELFF.

This clonotype was seen more than once but under ten times. V is TRBV7-2 and J is TRBJ2-4, with unresolved D. CDR1 and CDR2 from the germline V gene are SGHTA and FQGNSA. This CDR3 is built from 14 residues. V was clipped by 4 bases and J by 8 bases, with 15 bases between them. The CDR3 sequence is CASSSTRQGDIQYF. The CDR3 DNA follows: TGTGCCAGCAGCTCCACCCGACAAGGAGACATTCAGTACTTC.

Note on this clonotype: One end of the junction is discordant with germline, which a read error may explain. The chain joins TRBV6-5 to TRBJ1-4, with D perhaps matching TRBD1 (5 bases). Germline CDR1 reads MNHEY; CDR2 reads SVGAGI. The CDR3 covers 16 residues. The CDR3 is CASSYFRDVGNERLFF. For the CDR3, the DNA is TGTGCCAGCAGTTACTTCCGGGACGTAGGAAATGAAAGACTGTTTTTT.

This clonotype was observed many times. The rearrangement links TRBV29-1 to TRBJ2-7, with 9 bases identical to TRBD1. CDR3 length: 13 residues. The junction had 9 bases not matched to a gene; V was cut back by 6 bases and J by 6 bases. The germline V gene encodes CDR1 SQVTM and CDR2 ANQGSEA. The CDR3 bases are TGCAGCGTGAGGGGGACAGGGTTACCCGAGCAGTACTTC. Its protein product is CSVRGTGLPEQYF.

This clonotype was detected many times. The V and J genes are TRBV28 and TRBJ2-7, with D unclear. The CDR3 runs 17 residues. Trimming cost V 4 bases and J 0 bases, with 19 bases left between them. The germline V gene encodes CDR1 MDHEN and CDR2 SYDVKM. The CDR3 region is CASSSNLIGFSSYEQYF. The CDR3 DNA reads TGTGCCAGCAGTTCCAATCTTATCGGGTTTAGCTCCTACGAGCAGTACTTC.

This clonotype was recorded at least ten times. The gene calls are TRBV4-1 and TRBJ2-7, with a weak D call TRBD2 (5 bases). The CDR3 consists of 15 residues. Germline V gene data show CDR1 as MGHRA and CDR2 as YSYEKL. The V and J ends lost 0 bases and 3 bases respectively, with 12 bases between them. The CDR3 reads CASSQDRSGGYEQYF. DNA of the CDR3: TGCGCCAGCAGCCAAGATCGGAGCGGCGGCTACGAGCAGTACTTC.

This clonotype was counted many times. V is TRBV20-1 and J is TRBJ2-3; tentatively, D is TRBD2 (6 bases). Germline V gene sequence: CDR1 DFQATT, CDR2 SNEGSKA (reference sequence). V gave up 6 bases and J gave up 0 bases, with 31 bases separating them. This CDR3 is built from 20 residues. The CDR3 coding sequence is TGCAGTGCCACCGTTCGCCCCGGGGGATTGGACTCGACTAGCACAGATACGCAGTATTTT. Translating it yields CSATVRPGGLDSTSTDTQYF.